A selection of T cell receptor beta chains follows, all from one sample in a study of blood T cell repertoires in COVID-19. Generated by immunoSEQ multiplex PCR, the TCRdb table keeps only in-frame clones and is missing some. The sample consists of about 50,000 clones, approximately 87% of them appearing once. The sample comprised peripheral blood. The receptors shown here come from a human donor in a cohort sampled during active COVID-19. Both conserved end residues are part of each CDR3. A D gene is named only where the DNA matches it firmly. Clone size is not always given. Where it is, it says once, few, many or a class for expanded clones.

TRBJ1-6 | TRBV6-2/TRBV6-3 | few | . | TGTGCCAGCAGTTATACGAGCTCCTATAATTCACCCCTCCACTTT | CASSYTSSYNSPLHF
TRBJ1-1 | TRBV5-6 | . | TRBD1 | TGTGCCAGCAGCCGAACAGGGGCCATCCATGAAGCTTTCTTT | CASSRTGAIHEAFF
TRBJ1-1 | TRBV18 | . | . | TGTGCCAGCTCACCGAGGACAGACCTACTTCTGAACACTGAAGCTTTCTTT | CASSPRTDLLLNTEAFF
TRBJ2-1 | TRBV27 | . | TRBD2 | TGTGCCACCGGACCGCTAGCGGGGGCCTACAATGAGCAGTTCTTC | CATGPLAGAYNEQFF
TRBJ1-1 | TRBV7-2 | . | . | TGTGCCAGCAGCCCCGCCACAGTGAACACTGAAGCTTTCTTT | CASSPATVNTEAFF
TRBJ1-2 | TRBV28 | . | TRBD1 | TGTGCCAGCAGGGACAGGGGTCTTGGCTACACCTTC | CASRDRGLGYTF
TRBJ1-3 | TRBV10-3 | . | TRBD1 | TGTGCCATCAGGGCCTCACAGGGGGCCGGCCCTGGAAACACCATATATTTT | CAIRASQGAGPGNTIYF
TRBJ1-3 | TRBV7-2 | . | . | TGTGCCAGCAGCCGGGACTCACCTGGAAACACCATATATTTT | CASSRDSPGNTIYF
TRBJ1-2 | TRBV7-9 | few | . | TGTGCCAGCAGCTTATTTTCGGGAAATTTGGATGGCTACACCTTC | CASSLFSGNLDGYTF
TRBJ2-1 | TRBV11-3 | . | . | TGTGCCAGCAGCTTGGGGAGATCCGCTAACGATGAGCAGTTCTTC | CASSLGRSANDEQFF
TRBJ1-1 | TRBV7-6 | once | TRBD1 | TGTGCCAGCAGCAATAGGTACAGGGGTAACACTGAAGCTTTCTTT | CASSNRYRGNTEAFF
TRBJ1-1 | TRBV2 | . | . | TGTGCCAGTGTTACAGGACTGAACACTGAAGCTTTCTTT | CASVTGLNTEAFF
TRBJ1-3 | TRBV5-4 | few | . | TGTGCCAGCAGACCAAGCGAGGGTGGAAACACCATATATTTT | CASRPSEGGNTIYF
TRBJ1-2 | TRBV18 | . | TRBD1 | TGTGCCAGCTCACCATCGGGACAGGGGGATTTTGGCTACACCTTC | CASSPSGQGDFGYTF
TRBJ2-1 | TRBV6-5 | many | TRBD1 | TGTGCCAGCAGTTACTCGAACAGGGGACCCTACAATGAGCAGTTCTTC | CASSYSNRGPYNEQFF
TRBJ2-1 | TRBV7-2 | . | TRBD1 | TGTGCCAGCAGCTTAACTCCACCTGACAGGGGGCGGTACAATGAGCAGTTCTTC | CASSLTPPDRGRYNEQFF
TRBJ1-6 | TRBV6-5 | . | TRBD1 | TGTGCCAGCAGTTCAAGGACAGGGACGACTTCACCCCTCCACTTT | CASSSRTGTTSPLHF
TRBJ1-1 | TRBV5-6 | once | . | TGTGCCAGCAGTAAAACATCAGGTTCCCGGCTGAACACTGAAGCTTTCTTT | CASSKTSGSRLNTEAFF
TRBJ1-4 | TRBV6-1 | . | TRBD1 | TGTGCCAGCAGTGGATACAGGGGGCGGCCTAATGAAAAACTGTTTTTT | CASSGYRGRPNEKLFF
TRBJ2-7 | TRBV21-1 | . | . | TGTGCCAGCAGGACTCTTACCCCTCGGATCTCCTACGAGCAGTACTTC | CASRTLTPRISYEQYF
TRBJ2-1 | TRBV7-8 | . | . | TGTGCCAGCAGCTTAGCGCTCCGGAGCGATGAGCAGTTCTTC | CASSLALRSDEQFF
TRBJ2-2 | TRBV6-6 | . | . | TGTGCCAGCAGTTACTTCCCGGGGAGGAACACCGGGGAGCTGTTTTTT | CASSYFPGRNTGELFF
TRBJ2-7 | TRBV21-1 | . | . | TGTGCCAGCAGGCTCCGGGACAGAATGGGATACGAGCAGTACTTC | CASRLRDRMGYEQYF
TRBJ2-7 | TRBV4-3 | . | TRBD1 | TGCGCCAGCAGCCAAGATAGGGCAGGGGGACAAGGCGAGCAGTACTTC | CASSQDRAGGQGEQYF
TRBJ1-6 | TRBV2 | . | . | TGTGCCAGCATCTTAAGGGGCCCGGAATATAATTCACCCCTCCACTTT | CASILRGPEYNSPLHF
TRBJ1-1 | TRBV11-3 | . | TRBD1 | TGTGCCAGCAGCGGGAGGGACAGGGGGGCCGAAGCTTTCTTT | CASSGRDRGAEAFF